The clone carrying this TCR beta chain showed up just a few times. Each cDNA molecule in the library carried unique molecular identifiers. A single record per CDR3 protein comes from TCRdb applying MiXCR to the RACE reads. This table has some 110,000 distinct CDR3 sequences, approximately 10% appearing once. This sample is part of a study of human T cells and chemical hapten exposure. Documented time point: patch test 3, about 24 weeks after DPC sensitization. Treatment of the sample: therapeutic diphenylcyclopropenone sensitization with weekly scalp DPC. Donors, patients with alopecia ranging from 18 to 70 years old and judged suitable for DPC, provided samples. CDR3 length equals 11 residues. Per the germline V gene, CDR1 is SQVTM and CDR2 is ANQGSEA. The germline V and J ends were trimmed by 3 bases and 10 bases, with 12 bases remaining between them.

Sequences were derived from whole blood, sampled in connection with sensitization to the hapten diphenylcyclopropenone (DPC). This receptor was identified in a woman aged 50 to 60 with alopecia areata. Some clones in this sample may be carry-over from other donors' samples. The chain joins TRBV29-1 to TRBJ1-2; no clear D gene. CDR3 sequence: CSVDQRGDYTF. The CDR3 DNA sequence: TGCAGCGTTGACCAGAGAGGCGACTACACCTTC.